Below, 2 T cell receptor beta chains from the same sample are listed, as sequenced in a study of cytomegalovirus exposure and HLA in healthy donors. The primer mix had 60 Vbeta and 13 Jbeta primers. Repertoires were generated with immunoSEQ multiplex PCR, while TCRdb's copy carries only in-frame clones and drops some. Of some 130,000 clones listed, around three fifths are singletons. Specimen: PBMCs. Every receptor here comes from a woman aged 40 to 55 in good health and CMV-seronegative.

The chain has TRBV5-1 and TRBJ2-5, with 11 bases lining up with TRBD2. V lost 7 bases, J lost 5 bases, and 7 bases stayed unmatched. The CDR3 loop spans 14 amino acids. Germline values: CDR1 SGHRS, CDR2 YFSETQ. The CDR3 region has the DNA TGCGCCAGCCGAATGACTAGCGGGGAGGAGACCCAGTACTTC. Translation: CASRMTSGEETQYF.

The CDR3 DNA reads TGTGCCATCAGTGGTAGATCCGGGACAGGGTCTGGGAGCACTGAAGCTTTCTTT. Encoded protein: CAISGRSGTGSGSTEAFF. V gene TRBV10-3 combines with J gene TRBJ1-1; 9 bases line up with TRBD1. This CDR3 region has 18 residues. J lost 4 bases, V lost 4 bases, and 16 bases had no gene match. Germline loops: CDR1 ENHRY, CDR2 SYGVKD.